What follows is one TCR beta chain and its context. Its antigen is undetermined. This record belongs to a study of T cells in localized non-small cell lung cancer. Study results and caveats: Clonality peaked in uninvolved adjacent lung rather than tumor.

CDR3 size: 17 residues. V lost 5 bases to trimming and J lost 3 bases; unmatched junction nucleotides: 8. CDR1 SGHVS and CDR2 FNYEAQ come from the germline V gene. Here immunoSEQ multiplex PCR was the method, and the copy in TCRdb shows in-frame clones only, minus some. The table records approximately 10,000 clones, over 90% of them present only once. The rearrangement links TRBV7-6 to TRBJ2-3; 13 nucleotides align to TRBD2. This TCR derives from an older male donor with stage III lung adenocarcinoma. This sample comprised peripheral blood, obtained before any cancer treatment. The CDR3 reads CASSPGLAGSSTDTQYF. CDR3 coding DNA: TGTGCCAGCAGCCCGGGACTAGCGGGAAGTTCGACAGATACGCAGTATTTT.